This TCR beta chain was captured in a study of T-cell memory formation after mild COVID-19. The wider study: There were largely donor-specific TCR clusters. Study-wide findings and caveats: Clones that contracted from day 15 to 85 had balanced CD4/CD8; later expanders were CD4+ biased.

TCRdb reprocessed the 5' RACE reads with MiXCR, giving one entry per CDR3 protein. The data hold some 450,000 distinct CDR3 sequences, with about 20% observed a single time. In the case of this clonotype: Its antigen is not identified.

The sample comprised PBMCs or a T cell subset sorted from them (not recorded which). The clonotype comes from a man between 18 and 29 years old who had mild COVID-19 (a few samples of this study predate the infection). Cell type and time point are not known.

CDR3 amino acids: CASSEGTGTTNYGYTF. DNA of the CDR3: TGTGCCAGCAGCGAGGGGACAGGGACGACTAACTATGGCTACACCTTC. The chain recombines TRBV9 with TRBJ1-2; TRBD1 matches at 9 bases. Losses at the gene ends were 3 bases for V and 0 bases for J; bases not matched to a gene: 6. CDR1 is SGDLS, CDR2 YYNGEE, per germline. The length of the CDR3 is 16 residues.